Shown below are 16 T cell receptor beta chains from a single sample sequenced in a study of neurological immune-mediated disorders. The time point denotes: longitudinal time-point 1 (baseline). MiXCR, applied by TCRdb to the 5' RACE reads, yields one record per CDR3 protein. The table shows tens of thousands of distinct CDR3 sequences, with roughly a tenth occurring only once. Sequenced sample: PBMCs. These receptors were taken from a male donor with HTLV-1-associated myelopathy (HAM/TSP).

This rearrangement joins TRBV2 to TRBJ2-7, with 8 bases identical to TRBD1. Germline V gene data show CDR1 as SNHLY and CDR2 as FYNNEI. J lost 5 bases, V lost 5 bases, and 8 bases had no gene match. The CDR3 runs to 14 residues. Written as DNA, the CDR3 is TGTGCCAGCAGTCTGCGGACAGGGTGGAACGAGCAGTACTTC. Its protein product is CASSLRTGWNEQYF.

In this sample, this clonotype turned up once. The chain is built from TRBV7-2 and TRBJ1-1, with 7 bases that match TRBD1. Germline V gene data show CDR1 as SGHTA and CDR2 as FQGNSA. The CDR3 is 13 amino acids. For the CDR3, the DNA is TGTGGCAGATGGGACAGCTCGAACACTGAAGCTTTCTTT. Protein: CGRWDSSNTEAFF.

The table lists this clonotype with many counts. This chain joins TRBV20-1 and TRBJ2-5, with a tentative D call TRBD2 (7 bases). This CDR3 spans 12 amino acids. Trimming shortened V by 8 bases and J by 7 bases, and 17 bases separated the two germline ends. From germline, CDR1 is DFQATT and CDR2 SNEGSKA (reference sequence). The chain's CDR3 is CSLAGAQGTQYF. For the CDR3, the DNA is TGCAGTTTGGCGGGGGCTCAGGGGACCCAGTACTTC.

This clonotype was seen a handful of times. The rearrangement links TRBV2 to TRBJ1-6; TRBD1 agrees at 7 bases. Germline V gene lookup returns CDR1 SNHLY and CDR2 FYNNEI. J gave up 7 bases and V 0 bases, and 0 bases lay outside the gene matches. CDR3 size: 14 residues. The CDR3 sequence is CASSEAGQNSPLHF. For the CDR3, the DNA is TGTGCCAGCAGTGAAGCGGGACAGAATTCACCCCTCCACTTT.

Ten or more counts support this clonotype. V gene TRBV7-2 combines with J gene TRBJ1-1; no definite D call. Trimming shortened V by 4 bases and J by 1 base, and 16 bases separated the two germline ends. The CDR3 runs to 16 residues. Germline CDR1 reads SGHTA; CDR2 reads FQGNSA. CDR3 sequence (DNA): TGTGCCAGCAGCTCGCCGTATGGCGGGTCGAACACTGAAGCTTTCTTT. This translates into CASSSPYGGSNTEAFF. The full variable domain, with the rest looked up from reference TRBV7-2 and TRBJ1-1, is GAGVSQSPSNKVTEKGKDVELRCDPISGHTALYWYRQSLGQGLEFLIYFQGNSAPDKSGLPSDRFSAERTGGSVSTLTIQRTQQEDSAVYLCASSSPYGGSNTEAFFGQGTRLTVV.

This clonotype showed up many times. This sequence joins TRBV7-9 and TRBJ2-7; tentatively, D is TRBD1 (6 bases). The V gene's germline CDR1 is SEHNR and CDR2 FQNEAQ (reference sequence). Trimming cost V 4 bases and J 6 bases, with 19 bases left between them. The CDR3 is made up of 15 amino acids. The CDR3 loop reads CASSYNRDPSREQYF. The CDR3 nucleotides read TGTGCCAGCAGCTATAACAGGGATCCCTCACGCGAGCAGTACTTC.

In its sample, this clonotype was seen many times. The CDR3 loop reads CASSRTGTGVQPQHF. CDR3 coding DNA: TGTGCCAGCAGTCGTACCGGGACAGGGGTCCAGCCCCAGCATTTT. This rearrangement joins TRBV12-3 or TRBV12-4 to TRBJ1-5, with 10 positions matching TRBD1. Germline trimming cut 5 bases from V and 7 bases from J; bases unmatched to any gene: 8. CDR3 length: 15 amino acids.

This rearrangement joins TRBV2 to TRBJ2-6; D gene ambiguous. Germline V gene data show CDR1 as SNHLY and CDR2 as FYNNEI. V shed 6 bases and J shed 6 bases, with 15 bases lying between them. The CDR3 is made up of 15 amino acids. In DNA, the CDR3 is TGTGCCAGCAGCTCAGGAAAGGCGGAGGCCAACGTCCTGACTTTC. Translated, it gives CASSSGKAEANVLTF.

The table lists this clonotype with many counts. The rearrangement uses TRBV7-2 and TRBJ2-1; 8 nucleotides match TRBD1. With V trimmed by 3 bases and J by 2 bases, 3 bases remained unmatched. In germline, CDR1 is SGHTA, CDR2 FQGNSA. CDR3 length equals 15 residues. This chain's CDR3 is CASSLGTGTYNEQFF. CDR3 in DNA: TGTGCCAGCAGCTTGGGGACAGGAACCTACAATGAGCAGTTCTTC.

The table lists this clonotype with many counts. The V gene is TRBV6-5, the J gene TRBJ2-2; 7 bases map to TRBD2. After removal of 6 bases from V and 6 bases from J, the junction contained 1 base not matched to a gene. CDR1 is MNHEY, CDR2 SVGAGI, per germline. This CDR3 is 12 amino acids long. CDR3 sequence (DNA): TGTGCCAGCAGCCGGGGGGCCGGGGAGCTGTTTTTT. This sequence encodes CASSRGAGELFF.

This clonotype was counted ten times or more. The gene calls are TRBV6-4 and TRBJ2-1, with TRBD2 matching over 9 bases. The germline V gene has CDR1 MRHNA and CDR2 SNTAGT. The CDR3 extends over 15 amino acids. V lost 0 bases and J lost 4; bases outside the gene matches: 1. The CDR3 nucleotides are TGTGCCAGCAGTGACTCGCGGGGGGGGTACAATGAGCAGTTCTTC. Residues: CASSDSRGGYNEQFF.

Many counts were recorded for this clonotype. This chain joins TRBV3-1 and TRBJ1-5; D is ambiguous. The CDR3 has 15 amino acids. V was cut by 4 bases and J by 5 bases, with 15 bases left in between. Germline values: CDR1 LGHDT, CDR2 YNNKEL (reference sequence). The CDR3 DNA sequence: TGTGCCAGCAGCCCTTCAAAAGCGGCACATCAGCCCCAGCATTTT. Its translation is CASSPSKAAHQPQHF. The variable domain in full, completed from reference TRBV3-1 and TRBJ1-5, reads DTAVSQTPKYLVTQMGNDKSIKCEQNLGHDTMYWYKQDSKKFLKIMFSYNNKELIINETVPNRFSPKSPDKAHLNLHINSLELGDSAVYFCASSPSKAAHQPQHFGDGTRLSIL.

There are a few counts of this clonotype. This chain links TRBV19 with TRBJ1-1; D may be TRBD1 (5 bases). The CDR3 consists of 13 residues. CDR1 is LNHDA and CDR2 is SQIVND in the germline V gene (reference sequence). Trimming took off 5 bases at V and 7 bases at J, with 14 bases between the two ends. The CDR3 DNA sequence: TGTGCCAGTAGTTCCTTGGGGGGTGTTGAAGCTTTCTTT. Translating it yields CASSSLGGVEAFF.

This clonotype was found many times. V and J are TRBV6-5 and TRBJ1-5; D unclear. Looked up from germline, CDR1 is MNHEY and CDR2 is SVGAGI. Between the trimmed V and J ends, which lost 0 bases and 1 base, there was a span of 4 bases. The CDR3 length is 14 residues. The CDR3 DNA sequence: TGTGCCAGCAGTTACTCGAAAAGCAATCAGCCCCAGCATTTT. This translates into CASSYSKSNQPQHF.

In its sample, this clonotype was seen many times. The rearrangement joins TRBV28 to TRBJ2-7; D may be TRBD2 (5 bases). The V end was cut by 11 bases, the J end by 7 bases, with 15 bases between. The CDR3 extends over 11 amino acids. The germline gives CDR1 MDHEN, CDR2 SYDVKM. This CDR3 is CAAARTGEQYF. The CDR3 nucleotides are TGTGCCGCCGCGAGGACGGGGGAGCAGTACTTC.

CDR3 sequence: CASSTPPGERGYTGELFF. CDR3 DNA: TGTGCCAGCAGCACACCCCCAGGGGAGCGGGGGTACACCGGGGAGCTGTTTTTT. The chain joins TRBV11-2 to TRBJ2-2; 8 bases line up with TRBD2. Germline CDR1 SGHAT, CDR2 FQNNGV. V shed 5 bases, J shed 3 bases, and the junction held 14 bases outside the gene matches. The CDR3 is 18 amino acids.